Reported below is one T cell receptor (beta chain). Its antigen is unknown. One end of the junction fails to match germline, which may point to a read error. The source of the sample is a study of T cell repertoires in cytomegalovirus infection. Background on the study: It can be stated that public TCR beta signatures indicated CMV infection as well as a matching HLA type.

This CDR3 contains 16 residues. Germline V gives CDR1 SEHNR, CDR2 FQNEAQ (reference sequence). TCRdb re-derived calls from the reads in MiXCR, one entry per CDR3 protein. The sample carries about 7,500 distinct CDR3 sequences, about 60% recorded once. This chain connects TRBV7-9 to TRBJ2-1; D not resolved. Sample: PBMCs, sequenced either directly or after in vitro stimulation (not recorded which). The clonotype originates from a human donor in good health (CMV status not recorded). Some clones in this sample may be carry-over from other donors' samples. The CDR3 DNA is TGTGCCAGCATCGTGGTGGGAATATCCACCTACAATGAGCAGTTATTC. This gives the protein CASIVVGISTYNEQLF.